These 2 T cell receptor beta chains were sequenced from one sample in a study of blood T cell repertoires in COVID-19. Repertoires were generated with immunoSEQ multiplex PCR, while TCRdb's copy carries only in-frame clones and drops some. The repertoire holds just under 45,000 clones, with approximately 87% as singletons. The source material was peripheral blood. The receptors shown here come from a man aged 35 to 55 with COVID-19, enrolled during active disease.

J is TRBJ2-5 and V is TRBV19; 8 positions agree with TRBD2. The germline V gene has CDR1 LNHDA and CDR2 SQIVND (reference sequence). With V trimmed by 3 bases and J by 5 bases, 14 bases remained unmatched. The CDR3 has 17 residues. CDR3 protein: CASSIGRDSVPIETQYF. For the CDR3, the DNA is TGTGCCAGTAGTATCGGGAGGGACTCGGTTCCCATTGAGACCCAGTACTTC.

The chain carries TRBV10-2 and TRBJ1-6; 7 positions match TRBD1. The V gene's germline CDR1 is WSHSY and CDR2 SAAADI. This CDR3 region has 14 residues. Trimming at V came to 6 bases and at J to 6 bases, leaving 5 bases not matched to a gene. CDR3 amino acids: CASSVQGTNSPLHF. CDR3 DNA: TGCGCCAGCAGCGTACAGGGGACTAATTCACCCCTCCACTTT.